What follows are 7 T cell receptor beta chains derived from one specimen sequenced in a study of radiotherapy plus CTLA-4 blockade in lung cancer (dated by TCRdb to between 2018 and 2020). The library was obtained by the immunoSEQ multiplex PCR assay. The immuneACCESS repertoire file appears here via TCRdb, limited to in-frame rearrangements. These files lack a portion of the clones; in checked studies, under half of the deficit traces to unresolved V genes, and the cause of the others is not known. In this sample the table shows 48,000 or so clones, roughly four fifths of which occur a single time. Clones ranked in the top ten supply about 5% of the sample. The source was peripheral blood, collected from a patient treated with radiotherapy plus ipilimumab. These receptors all stem from a human donor with non-small cell lung cancer whose response to radiotherapy plus ipilimumab could not be evaluated.

This chain uses TRBV4-3 with TRBJ2-7; a possible D gene is TRBD1 (7 bases). The V end lost 1 base, the J end lost 5 bases, and 15 bases lay between the germline ends. Germline CDR1 is LGHNA and CDR2 is YSLEER. The CDR3 extends over 15 amino acids. The CDR3 nucleotides read TGCGCCAGCAGCCAAGGGCTTTCAGGGGGGAACGAGCAGTACTTC. Translation: CASSQGLSGGNEQYF.

This clone was counted between two and nine times. The chain uses TRBV7-2 and TRBJ1-4; D possibly corresponds to TRBD1 (5 bases). V was trimmed by 5 bases and J by 7 bases, leaving 14 bases between them. CDR3 length: 14 residues. Germline V gene data show CDR1 as SGHTA and CDR2 as FQGNSA. The DNA of the CDR3 is TGTGCCAGCAGCAACGGAGGCGGGGGTGAAAAACTGTTTTTT. Translating gives CASSNGGGGEKLFF.

This sequence joins TRBV27 and TRBJ2-6, with D possibly matching TRBD1 (6 bases). The CDR3 contains 17 residues. Germline assignment: CDR1 MNHEY and CDR2 SMNVEV (reference sequence). V was shortened by 3 bases and J by 0 bases, with 12 bases between the two germline ends. The CDR3 is CASSLDSLPSGANVLTF. CDR3 nucleotides: TGTGCCAGCAGTTTGGACAGCCTTCCCTCTGGGGCCAACGTCCTGACTTTC.

Here the CDR3 DNA reads TGTGCCAGCAGTCGACTGACAGGGGGGGGGTACGAGCAGTACTTC. It is translated as CASSRLTGGGYEQYF. The chain couples TRBV6-1 to TRBJ2-7, with 9 bases that match TRBD1. Germline V gives CDR1 MNHNS, CDR2 SASEGT. The CDR3 consists of 15 residues. J was trimmed by 4 bases and V by 5 bases; bases with no gene match: 9.

The J gene is TRBJ1-1, the V gene TRBV27, with TRBD1 matching over 7 bases. Trimming cost V 6 bases and J 6 bases; bases outside gene matches: 7. Germline CDR1 and CDR2: MNHEY and SMNVEV (reference sequence). This CDR3 spans 13 amino acids. In nucleotides, the CDR3 is TGTGCCAGCAGCATTACGGGACAGCCTGAAGCTTTCTTT. It yields the protein CASSITGQPEAFF.

The chain joins TRBV28 to TRBJ2-7; 7 nucleotides line up with TRBD2. The trim removed 5 bases at V and 3 bases at J, leaving 1 base unmatched. The CDR3 is 12 residues long. The germline V gene has CDR1 MDHEN and CDR2 SYDVKM. The CDR3 sequence is CASSPSGYEQYF. CDR3 nucleotide sequence: TGTGCCAGCAGTCCTAGCGGCTACGAGCAGTACTTC.

The chain employs TRBV28 and TRBJ1-4; a weak D match, TRBD1 (6 bases). The CDR3 runs to 16 residues. Germline lookup yields CDR1 MDHEN and CDR2 SYDVKM. The V gene lost 2 bases and the J gene lost 0 bases, with 10 bases spanning the gap. The CDR3 region has the DNA TGTGCCAGCAGTTTAATGGGGGCGGCAACTAATGAAAAACTGTTTTTT. The encoded protein is CASSLMGAATNEKLFF.